This T cell receptor beta chain was identified during a study of control samples from healthy donors and cancer patients. Sequencing was performed with immunoSEQ multiplex PCR; in TCRdb, only in-frame clones are kept and a portion is missing. The sample consists of approximately 59,000 clones, approximately 89% of them appearing once. The CDR3 has 14 residues. Germline lookup yields CDR1 SGHRS and CDR2 YFSETQ. V dropped 4 bases and J dropped 1; count of bases not matched to a gene: 4. This TCR came from a woman aged 55 to 70 with lung cancer. What was sequenced was PBMCs. V is TRBV5-1 and J is TRBJ1-1; TRBD1 agrees at 7 bases. In nucleotides, the CDR3 is TGCGCCAGCAGCCTGGGACAGAAGAACACTGAAGCTTTCTTT. It is translated as CASSLGQKNTEAFF.